These 3 T cell receptor beta chains were all obtained from the same sample, sequenced in a study of blood T cell repertoires in COVID-19. Profiling relied on immunoSEQ multiplex PCR, and the TCRdb table lists in-frame clones only, not all of them. The sample has about 49,000 clones, about nine tenths seen once; the top ten hold over 4%. What was sequenced was peripheral blood. All receptors come from a human donor in a cohort sampled during active COVID-19.

J is TRBJ2-7 and V is TRBV27; weak D call: TRBD1 (5 bases). The CDR3 is 16 amino acids. Germline V lookup: CDR1 MNHEY, CDR2 SMNVEV (reference sequence). The V end was cut by 5 bases, the J end by 0 bases, with 17 bases between. The CDR3 coding sequence is TGTGCCAGCAGTCCCTTTGTGGGGCCGAGCTCCTACGAGCAGTACTTC. Translated: CASSPFVGPSSYEQYF.

A single count supports this clone. CDR3 sequence (DNA): TGTGCCAGCAGACACCCTTCCTTATGGTCAGAGAGGTCTGGCTACACCTTC. Its translation: CASRHPSLWSERSGYTF. The rearrangement uses TRBV7-2 and TRBJ1-2; unclear D gene. V was cut by 6 bases and J by 7 bases, with 27 bases left in between. Germline-derived CDR1 and CDR2 are SGHTA and FQGNSA. This CDR3 comprises 17 residues.

V and J are TRBV5-4 and TRBJ2-3; 7 bases line up with TRBD2. Germline CDR1 reads SGHNT; CDR2 reads YYREEE (reference sequence). CDR3 length equals 15 residues. Trimming removed 3 bases from V and 2 bases from J; junction bases left unmatched: 6. Written as DNA, the CDR3 is TGTGCCAGCAGCTATTCTAGCGGATCCACAGATACGCAGTATTTT. Translation gives CASSYSSGSTDTQYF.